Following are 18 T cell receptor beta chains from one sample sequenced in a study of shared clonotypes between healthy human individuals (dated by TCRdb to 2020 to 2021). The library was produced with the immunoSEQ multiplex PCR assay. The clones in this table, taken by TCRdb from immuneACCESS, are in-frame only. Not every clone is retained; where verified, under half of the shortfall comes from an unresolved V gene, and the cause of the rest is unknown. The sample table holds 550,000 to 850,000 clones, of which around two thirds were seen once. Roughly 1.7% of the sample comes from the top ten. Sample: memory CD4+ T cells sorted from blood. The cell subset or site label, read with the paper, signifies: CD45RA-negative fraction. Receptors originate from a woman aged 30 to 39 in good health.

The rearrangement joins TRBV7-9 to TRBJ2-7; TRBD1 matches 7 bases. Germline-derived CDR1 and CDR2 are SEHNR and FQNEAQ (reference sequence). The CDR3 length is 12 residues. V shed 1 base and J 10 bases; nucleotides not matched to a gene: 4. The CDR3 reads CASSLDRGKQYF. The CDR3 DNA follows: TGTGCCAGCAGCTTAGACAGGGGAAAACAGTACTTC.

The J gene is TRBJ2-1, the V gene TRBV27; D is unresolved. CDR3 length: 15 amino acids. Germline V gene data show CDR1 as MNHEY and CDR2 as SMNVEV (reference sequence). V lost 6 bases to trimming and J lost 5 bases, with 17 bases between them. Here the CDR3 reads CASRDDAGRDNEQFF. CDR3 in DNA: TGTGCCAGCAGAGACGATGCCGGACGGGACAATGAGCAGTTCTTC.

The rearrangement joins TRBV7-9 to TRBJ2-3, with D unresolved. Germline V gene data show CDR1 as SEHNR and CDR2 as FQNEAQ (reference sequence). Trimming took off 3 bases at V and 4 bases at J, with 17 bases between the two ends. This CDR3 has 16 residues. The CDR3 coding sequence is TGTGCCAGCAGCTTGCGCCTTGCACCTAATGCAGATACGCAGTATTTT. Translation: CASSLRLAPNADTQYF.

CDR3 loop: CASSLDRGPNQPQHF. The DNA of the CDR3 is TGTGCCAGCAGCTTGGACAGGGGCCCTAATCAGCCCCAGCATTTT. The chain combines TRBV5-4 with TRBJ1-5, with TRBD1 matching 7 bases. From germline, CDR1 is SGHNT and CDR2 YYREEE (reference sequence). This CDR3 has 15 amino acids. Unmatched junction bases numbered 4, after V lost 0 bases and J lost 4 bases.

V and J are TRBV6-5 and TRBJ2-7; D could derive from TRBD1 or TRBD2 (5 bases each). This CDR3 comprises 16 residues. Deletions cut 4 bases from V and 7 bases from J, with 23 bases between. Per the germline V gene, CDR1 is MNHEY and CDR2 is SVGAGI. This CDR3 is CASSSVWGTKLGEQYF. DNA of the CDR3: TGTGCCAGCAGTTCCGTCTGGGGGACCAAACTGGGGGAGCAGTACTTC.

The V call is TRBV28, the J call TRBJ1-2, with a possible D match to TRBD1 (5 bases). In germline, CDR1 is MDHEN, CDR2 SYDVKM. The CDR3 is made up of 13 amino acids. Trimming removed 2 bases from V and 8 bases from J, with 12 bases in between. CDR3 DNA sequence: TGTGCCAGCAGTTTAGGGCCGTGGGGCGGCTACACCTTC. Translated: CASSLGPWGGYTF.

The chain uses TRBV6-5 and TRBJ2-2; D unclear. This CDR3 contains 14 residues. Per germline, CDR1 MNHEY and CDR2 SVGAGI. The V end was cut by 3 bases, the J end by 4 bases, with 9 bases between. CDR3 amino acids: CASSYGWGTGELFF. The DNA of the CDR3 is TGTGCCAGCAGTTATGGATGGGGCACCGGGGAGCTGTTTTTT.

This sequence joins TRBV28 and TRBJ2-7; a weak D match, TRBD2 (7 bases). Per the germline V gene, CDR1 is MDHEN and CDR2 is SYDVKM. This CDR3 comprises 17 residues. Trimming pared 8 bases from V and 2 bases from J, leaving 25 bases between. The CDR3 protein is CASPERGRGRDTYEQYF. DNA for the CDR3: TGTGCCAGCCCCGAACGGGGAAGGGGGAGGGATACCTACGAGCAGTACTTC. Variable domain in full (rest from reference TRBV28 and TRBJ2-7): DVKVTQSSRYLVKRTGEKVFLECVQDMDHENMFWYRQDPGLGLRLIYFSYDVKMKEKGDIPEGYSVSREKKERFSLILESASTNQTSMYLCASPERGRGRDTYEQYFGPGTRLTVT.

This clone was picked up a small number of times. The rearrangement joins TRBV11-3 to TRBJ2-7, with D possibly being TRBD1 (5 bases). V was trimmed by 6 bases and J by 12 bases, leaving 15 bases between them. CDR1 and CDR2 from the germline V gene are SGHNT and YENEEA. CDR3 size: 11 residues. The CDR3: CASRHGQGGYF. The CDR3 DNA reads TGTGCCAGCAGACACGGGCAGGGTGGGTACTTC.

Only a few counts were recorded for this clone. This chain connects TRBV18 to TRBJ2-1; possible D gene TRBD1, 5 bases. The CDR3 consists of 15 residues. Germline V gene lookup returns CDR1 KGHSH and CDR2 LQKENI. Trimming removed 3 bases from V and 4 bases from J, with 13 bases in between. The CDR3 loop is CASSPTRQRYNEQFF. The CDR3 region has the DNA TGTGCCAGCTCACCTACGCGACAGAGATACAATGAGCAGTTCTTC. Using reference TRBV18 and TRBJ2-1 for the parts outside the CDR3, the full variable domain is NAGVMQNPRHLVRRRGQEARLRCSPMKGHSHVYWYRQLPEEGLKFMVYLQKENIIDESGMPKERFSAEFPKEGPSILRIQQVVRGDSAAYFCASSPTRQRYNEQFFGPGTRLTVL.

The chain couples TRBV4-2 to TRBJ2-5; 8 bases are shared with TRBD1. V was clipped by 3 bases and J by 2 bases; unmatched bases: 5. This CDR3 has 15 residues. Germline CDR1 and CDR2: LGHNA and YNFKEQ. The CDR3 DNA reads TGTGCCAGCAGCCACCCTGGACAGGGTCAAGAGACCCAGTACTTC. Its protein product is CASSHPGQGQETQYF.

On this clone itself: The conserved phenylalanine or tryptophan is not found at the CDR3 terminus, so this likely reflects a read error. Because the CDR3's place on the DNA is in doubt, the DNA is left out and the CDR3 is given as listed by TCRdb. This chain uses TRBV30 with TRBJ2-7; TRBD1, as called in the table, went unchecked against the DNA. The CDR3 spans 11 amino acids, including both terminal residues. Germline values: CDR1 GTSNPN, CDR2 SVGIG (reference sequence). The CDR3 loop reads CAWSVGAEARL.

This clone has ten or more counts. V gene TRBV6-1 combines with J gene TRBJ1-1; D is ambiguous. The length of the CDR3 is 14 residues. Germline V lookup: CDR1 MNHNS, CDR2 SASEGT. V was cut by 2 bases and J by 0 bases, with 7 bases left in between. This CDR3 reads CASSESHLNTEAFF. The CDR3 DNA reads TGTGCCAGCAGTGAAAGTCATTTGAACACTGAAGCTTTCTTT.

Only one count was recorded for this clone. The chain joins TRBV6-4 to TRBJ2-1; 10 bases map to TRBD1. Germline trimming cut 5 bases from V and 6 bases from J; bases unmatched to any gene: 7. CDR1 MRHNA and CDR2 SNTAGT come from the germline V gene. CDR3 length: 15 residues. This CDR3 is CASSPTGTGANEQFF. The CDR3 DNA reads as TGTGCCAGCAGTCCAACCGGGACAGGGGCCAATGAGCAGTTCTTC.

V is TRBV7-8 and J is TRBJ2-2; D unclear. Germline CDR1 and CDR2: SGHVS and FQNEAQ. V gave up 1 base and J gave up 6 bases, with 6 bases separating them. This CDR3 spans 13 amino acids. In nucleotides, the CDR3 is TGTGCCAGCAGCTTAGGCCAGGCCGGGGAGCTGTTTTTT. Translated, it gives CASSLGQAGELFF.

This chain uses TRBV19 with TRBJ2-3; the D is unclear. V was trimmed by 5 bases and J by 2 bases, leaving 5 bases between them. CDR3 length equals 12 residues. Looked up from germline, CDR1 is LNHDA and CDR2 is SQIVND (reference sequence). The DNA for the CDR3 is TGTGCCAGTAGTGTTAACACAGATACGCAGTATTTT. Translating it yields CASSVNTDTQYF.

The chain uses TRBV5-1 and TRBJ2-5; no definite D call. The V end was cut by 5 bases, the J end by 4 bases, with 9 bases between. CDR1 is SGHRS, CDR2 YFSETQ, per germline. This CDR3 region has 12 residues. CDR3 residues: CASRGSGETQYF. In DNA, the CDR3 is TGCGCCAGCAGGGGGTCTGGAGAGACCCAGTACTTC.

The count of this clone is one. The chain has TRBV19 and TRBJ2-7, with D perhaps being TRBD1 or TRBD2 (5 bases each). This CDR3 is 13 amino acids long. Germline assignment: CDR1 LNHDA and CDR2 SQIVND (reference sequence). V was trimmed by 6 bases and J by 5 bases, leaving 14 bases between them. CDR3 residues: CASRGDPAHEQYF. For the CDR3, the DNA is TGTGCCAGTAGGGGGGACCCTGCCCACGAGCAGTACTTC.